The 25 T cell receptor beta chains given below trace back to one sample, sequenced in a study of cytomegalovirus exposure and HLA in healthy donors. PCR involved 60 Vbeta and 13 Jbeta primers. This table comes from immunoSEQ multiplex PCR, and its TCRdb copy is limited to in-frame clones, with some not included. Of about 88,000 clones detected, 90% appear once; the ten largest clones hold less than 2.5%. Material: PBMCs. These receptor sequences come from a man aged 18 to 30 in good health and CMV-seronegative.

The chain recombines TRBV4-3 with TRBJ1-4; 9 positions agree with TRBD1. V gave up 3 bases and J gave up 4 bases; unmatched junction bases: 6. The CDR3 loop spans 16 amino acids. CDR1 LGHNA and CDR2 YSLEER come from the germline V gene. The chain's CDR3 is CASSQVATGGNEKLFF. The CDR3 region has the DNA TGCGCCAGCAGCCAGGTGGCGACAGGGGGTAATGAAAAACTGTTTTTT.

This sequence joins TRBV9 and TRBJ2-7, with 10 nucleotides matching TRBD2. The length of the CDR3 is 14 residues. From germline, CDR1 is SGDLS and CDR2 YYNGEE. The V gene end was trimmed by 4 bases and the J gene end by 6 bases; junction bases not matched to a gene: 7. Written as DNA, the CDR3 is TGTGCCAGCAGCAGGGGGGTAGCGGGAGGCGAGCAGTACTTC. This sequence encodes CASSRGVAGGEQYF.

V and J are TRBV7-2 and TRBJ2-1, with 15 bases that match TRBD2. The CDR3 spans 18 residues. V shed 4 bases and J 0 bases; nucleotides not matched to a gene: 4. Germline lookup yields CDR1 SGHTA and CDR2 FQGNSA. The CDR3 sequence is CASSSGLAGGRSYNEQFF. CDR3 in DNA: TGTGCCAGCAGCTCGGGACTAGCGGGAGGACGCTCCTACAATGAGCAGTTCTTC.

The chain is built from TRBV5-6 and TRBJ2-7; D possibly corresponds to TRBD1 (6 bases). Germline CDR1 is SGHDT and CDR2 is YYEEEE. The V end was cut by 0 bases, the J end by 4 bases, with 17 bases between. The CDR3 length is 16 residues. In DNA, the CDR3 is TGTGCCAGCAGCTTGGGAGACAGGTCGGCAACATACGAGCAGTACTTC. Amino acid sequence: CASSLGDRSATYEQYF.

This rearrangement joins TRBV29-1 to TRBJ2-1, with 10 bases identical to TRBD2. The CDR3 totals 14 residues. The ends lost 6 bases at V and 13 bases at J; junction bases unmatched: 15. The germline V gene has CDR1 SQVTM and CDR2 ANQGSEA. The chain's CDR3 is CSVDRDRRTSGQFF. DNA of the CDR3: TGCAGCGTAGACCGGGACAGGCGGACTAGCGGACAGTTCTTC.

V gene TRBV7-9 combines with J gene TRBJ2-2; possible D gene TRBD2, 6 bases. Looked up from germline, CDR1 is SEHNR and CDR2 is FQNEAQ (reference sequence). The CDR3 spans 17 residues. Trimming pared 3 bases from V and 2 bases from J, leaving 16 bases between. The CDR3 loop is CASSFPNSGPNTGELFF. The CDR3 DNA reads as TGTGCCAGCAGCTTCCCCAATAGCGGACCTAACACCGGGGAGCTGTTTTTT.

The chain recombines TRBV4-2 with TRBJ2-1, with a possible D match to TRBD2 (6 bases). Germline CDR1 LGHNA, CDR2 YNFKEQ. The CDR3 is 15 amino acids. With 1 base removed from V and 6 bases from J, the gap between germline ends came to 13 bases. The CDR3 DNA sequence: TGTGCCAGCAGCCAAGCGAGGGAGGTCTCCAATGAGCAGTTCTTC. Translation: CASSQAREVSNEQFF.

This sequence joins TRBV4-1 and TRBJ2-7; the match to TRBD1 covers 10 bases. V lost 2 bases and J lost 0; bases outside the gene matches: 4. Looked up from germline, CDR1 is MGHRA and CDR2 is YSYEKL. The CDR3 extends over 16 amino acids. CDR3 protein: CASSQTGTGVSYEQYF. The CDR3 DNA follows: TGCGCCAGCAGCCAAACGGGGACAGGGGTCTCCTACGAGCAGTACTTC.

This chain connects TRBV7-9 to TRBJ2-1; D is undetermined. Trimming stripped 2 bases from V and 5 bases from J, with 13 bases between. The germline V gene encodes CDR1 SEHNR and CDR2 FQNEAQ (reference sequence). CDR3 length equals 15 residues. The CDR3 nucleotides are TGTGCCAGCAGCTTACCCACCGGAGAAAACAATGAGCAGTTCTTC. Translating it yields CASSLPTGENNEQFF.

This chain links TRBV10-2 with TRBJ2-3, with 8 nucleotides matching TRBD2. The V gene end was trimmed by 4 bases and the J gene end by 2 bases; junction bases not matched to a gene: 5. CDR1 WSHSY and CDR2 SAAADI come from the germline V gene. The CDR3 contains 15 residues. The CDR3 loop reads CASSGTSGLTDTQYF. Written as DNA, the CDR3 is TGCGCCAGCAGTGGAACTAGCGGACTCACAGATACGCAGTATTTT.

The genes are TRBV5-1 and TRBJ2-7; D might be TRBD1 (6 bases). This CDR3 spans 14 amino acids. CDR1 and CDR2 (germline): SGHRS, YFSETQ. V lost 3 bases and J lost 7, with 17 bases in between. The CDR3 DNA follows: TGCGCCAGCAGCTCGAGGACAGCGAATGGTGAGCAGTACTTC. Its protein product is CASSSRTANGEQYF.

The genes are TRBV6-5 and TRBJ2-7; possible D gene TRBD2, 6 bases. Germline CDR1 is MNHEY and CDR2 is SVGAGI. CDR3 size: 14 residues. Trimming shortened V by 4 bases and J by 6 bases, and 16 bases separated the two germline ends. In DNA, the CDR3 is TGTGCCAGCAGTTCCCCGGGGCGGGGCCTCGAGCAGTACTTC. This codes for CASSSPGRGLEQYF.

V gene TRBV4-1 combines with J gene TRBJ2-1; 8 positions match TRBD2. Unmatched junction bases numbered 8, after V lost 10 bases and J lost 3 bases. Germline CDR1 is MGHRA and CDR2 is YSYEKL. The CDR3 length is 14 residues. CDR3 sequence reads: CATTSGLVYNEQFF. CDR3 coding DNA: TGCGCCACCACATCGGGACTAGTCTACAATGAGCAGTTCTTC.

This CDR3 is CASSYSFSGGTDTQYF. The CDR3 DNA reads as TGTGCCAGCAGTTACTCCTTTAGCGGGGGCACAGATACGCAGTATTTT. This rearrangement joins TRBV6-6 to TRBJ2-3; 8 bases align to TRBD2. The CDR3 contains 16 residues. CDR1 MNHNY and CDR2 SVGAGI come from the germline V gene (reference sequence). V lost 0 bases, J lost 1 base, and 3 bases stayed unmatched.

V is TRBV11-2 and J is TRBJ2-1; 7 nucleotides match TRBD2. Trimming at V came to 1 base and at J to 2 bases, leaving 5 bases not matched to a gene. The germline V gene has CDR1 SGHAT and CDR2 FQNNGV. The CDR3 loop spans 16 amino acids. In DNA form, the CDR3 reads TGTGCCAGCAGCTTAGTCCGGCTAGCGGCCTACAATGAGCAGTTCTTC. Translated: CASSLVRLAAYNEQFF.

This chain joins TRBV11-2 and TRBJ2-2; 10 bases agree with TRBD2. Per the germline V gene, CDR1 is SGHAT and CDR2 is FQNNGV. J was trimmed by 7 bases and V by 5 bases; bases with no gene match: 10. The CDR3 is 16 amino acids. The CDR3 DNA reads as TGTGCCAGCAGCCCCAGGCTAGCGGGAGCGGGCGGGGAGCTGTTTTTT. It is translated as CASSPRLAGAGGELFF. Variable domain in full (rest from reference TRBV11-2 and TRBJ2-2): EAGVAQSPRYKIIEKRQSVAFWCNPISGHATLYWYQQILGQGPKLLIQFQNNGVVDDSQLPKDRFSAERLKGVDSTLKIQPAKLEDSAVYLCASSPRLAGAGGELFFGEGSRLTVL.

The chain is built from TRBV19 and TRBJ2-7; 9 bases line up with TRBD1. J was trimmed by 6 bases and V by 3 bases; bases with no gene match: 6. Germline CDR1 and CDR2: LNHDA and SQIVND (reference sequence). The CDR3 spans 14 residues. CDR3 bases: TGTGCCAGTAGTATCGTACAGGGGGCTAGCGAGCAGTACTTC. It specifies CASSIVQGASEQYF. The variable domain in full, completed from reference TRBV19 and TRBJ2-7, reads DGGITQSPKYLFRKEGQNVTLSCEQNLNHDAMYWYRQDPGQGLRLIYYSQIVNDFQKGDIAEGYSVSREKKESFPLTVTSAQKNPTAFYLCASSIVQGASEQYFGPGTRLTVT.

The chain has TRBV4-2 and TRBJ1-5; 8 bases match TRBD1. Germline V gene lookup returns CDR1 LGHNA and CDR2 YNFKEQ. The CDR3 sequence is 16 residues long. Trimming at V came to 3 bases and at J to 6 bases, leaving 10 bases not matched to a gene. Here the CDR3 reads CASSQRTGFEGQPQHF. CDR3 in DNA: TGTGCCAGCAGCCAGAGGACAGGGTTCGAGGGTCAGCCCCAGCATTTT.

The chain has TRBV7-8 and TRBJ2-5, with TRBD2 matching over 12 bases. V was pared by 4 bases and J by 3 bases, with 3 bases of the junction left unmatched. Germline V gene lookup returns CDR1 SGHVS and CDR2 FQNEAQ. There are 15 residues in the CDR3. Written as DNA, the CDR3 is TGTGCCAGCAGCTCCCGGACTAGCGGGAAAGAGACCCAGTACTTC. As protein: CASSSRTSGKETQYF. Looking up the rest from reference TRBV7-8 and TRBJ2-5 gives the full variable domain: GAGVSQSPRYKVAKRGQDVALRCDPISGHVSLFWYQQALGQGPEFLTYFQNEAQLDKSGLPSDRFFAERPEGSVSTLKIQRTQQEDSAVYLCASSSRTSGKETQYFGPGTRLLVL.

J is TRBJ2-7 and V is TRBV5-1; perhaps TRBD1 as D (6 bases). The CDR3 has 13 amino acids. Germline-derived CDR1 and CDR2 are SGHRS and YFSETQ. Trimming shortened V by 2 bases and J by 5 bases, and 11 bases separated the two germline ends. The chain's CDR3 is CASSFGGGNEQYF. In DNA, the CDR3 is TGCGCCAGCAGCTTTGGGGGCGGTAACGAGCAGTACTTC.

The V call is TRBV2, the J call TRBJ2-3; TRBD2 aligns across 12 bases. Germline CDR1 and CDR2: SNHLY and FYNNEI. CDR3 length: 17 residues. V shed 8 bases, J shed 8 bases, and the junction held 17 bases outside the gene matches. CDR3 in amino acids: CASDPLQTSGSLVTQYF. The CDR3 DNA reads as TGTGCCAGCGATCCCCTCCAGACTAGCGGGAGCTTGGTTACGCAGTATTTT.

The genes are TRBV28 and TRBJ1-5, with 8 bases that match TRBD1. The CDR3 is 15 residues long. Germline CDR1 reads MDHEN; CDR2 reads SYDVKM. After removal of 5 bases from V and 5 bases from J, the junction contained 8 bases not matched to a gene. The CDR3 DNA follows: TGTGCCAGCAGTCCATCAGGGGGCCGGTATCAGCCCCAGCATTTT. This gives the protein CASSPSGGRYQPQHF.

The chain uses TRBV11-2 and TRBJ2-2; maybe TRBD2 (7 bases). This CDR3 contains 15 residues. Germline V lookup: CDR1 SGHAT, CDR2 FQNNGV. Trimming took off 3 bases at V and 2 bases at J, with 10 bases between the two ends. Here the CDR3 DNA reads TGTGCCAGCAGCTTCGGGGGGCGCAACACCGGGGAGCTGTTTTTT. This translates into CASSFGGRNTGELFF.

The chain uses TRBV7-9 and TRBJ2-1, with TRBD1 identical over 7 bases. J gave up 2 bases and V 5 bases, and 6 bases lay outside the gene matches. This CDR3 is built from 15 residues. Germline CDR1 is SEHNR and CDR2 is FQNEAQ (reference sequence). The CDR3 bases are TGTGCCAGCAGCGTATACAGGGGTCCCTACAATGAGCAGTTCTTC. As protein: CASSVYRGPYNEQFF.

This clone was counted only a few times. The DNA for the CDR3 is TGCGCCAGCAGCTTGGGCGTCAATACGCAGTATTTT. Translated: CASSLGVNTQYF. V gene TRBV5-1 combines with J gene TRBJ2-3; no clear D. V lost 0 bases and J 7 bases, leaving 6 bases between the germline ends. In germline, CDR1 is SGHRS, CDR2 YFSETQ. This CDR3 comprises 12 residues.